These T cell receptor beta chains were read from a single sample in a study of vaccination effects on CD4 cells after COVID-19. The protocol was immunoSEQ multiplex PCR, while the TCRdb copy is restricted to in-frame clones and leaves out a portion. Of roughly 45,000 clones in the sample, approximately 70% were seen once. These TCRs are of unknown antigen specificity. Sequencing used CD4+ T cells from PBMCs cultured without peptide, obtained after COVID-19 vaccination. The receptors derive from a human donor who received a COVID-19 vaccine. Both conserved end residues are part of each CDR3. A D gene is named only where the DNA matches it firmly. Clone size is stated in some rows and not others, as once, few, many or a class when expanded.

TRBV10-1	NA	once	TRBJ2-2	TGCGCCAGCAGTGTGGGGGGCGCGGGCACCGGGGAGCTGTTTTTT	CASSVGGAGTGELFF
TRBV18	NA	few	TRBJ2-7	TGTGCCAGCTCCTTAGTTACCTCCTACGAGCAGTACTTC	CASSLVTSYEQYF
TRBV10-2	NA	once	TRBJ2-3	TGCGCCAGCAGGGTCGCGGAACCCACAGATACGCAGTATTTT	CASRVAEPTDTQYF
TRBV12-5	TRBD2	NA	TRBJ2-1	TGTGCTAGTGGTTTGGTACTCTCGCGGGAGGCCTACAATGAGCAGTTCTTC	CASGLVLSREAYNEQFF
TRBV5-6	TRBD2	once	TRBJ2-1	TGTGCCAGCAGTTCAATAGCGGGGGAAGGTTACAATGAGCAGTTCTTC	CASSSIAGEGYNEQFF
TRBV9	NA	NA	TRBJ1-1	TGTGCCAGCAGCTACGGAGACACTGAAGCTTTCTTT	CASSYGDTEAFF
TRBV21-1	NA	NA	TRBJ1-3	TGTGCCAGCAGCACTCATACAACGTCCTCTGGAAACACCATATATTTT	CASSTHTTSSGNTIYF
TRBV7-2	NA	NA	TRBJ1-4	TGTGCCAGCAGCCGCCGGGGAGAACCGGGCCTTGAAAAACTGTTTTTT	CASSRRGEPGLEKLFF
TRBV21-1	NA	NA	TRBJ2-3	TGTGCCAGCAGCAAAGAGGGGACAGGGAGGGATACGCAGTATTTT	CASSKEGTGRDTQYF
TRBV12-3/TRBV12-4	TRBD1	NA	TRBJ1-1	TGTGCCAACATGCCGGGACAGGGGGGTTCGGCTTTCTTT	CANMPGQGGSAFF
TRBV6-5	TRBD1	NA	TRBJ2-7	TGTGCCAGCAGAGAGGGGACAGGGTGGGACGAGCAGTACTTC	CASREGTGWDEQYF
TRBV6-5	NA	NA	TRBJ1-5	TGTGCCACCGGGGAGAGGGGTTATAGCAATCAGCCCCAGCATTTT	CATGERGYSNQPQHF
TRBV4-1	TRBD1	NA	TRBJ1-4	TGCGCCAGCAGCCGCTCGGACAGGGGCGCCGTAAAACTGTTTTTT	CASSRSDRGAVKLFF
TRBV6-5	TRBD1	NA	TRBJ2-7	TGTGCCAGCAAACTTGGAGGGACAGGCTACGAGCAGTACTTC	CASKLGGTGYEQYF
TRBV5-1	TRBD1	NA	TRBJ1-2	TGCGCCAGCAGCCCACAGGGGGCTAACTATGGCTACACCTTC	CASSPQGANYGYTF
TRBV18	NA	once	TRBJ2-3	TGTGCCAGCTCACAAGGGGACCTAACAGATACGCAGTATTTT	CASSQGDLTDTQYF
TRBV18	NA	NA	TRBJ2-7	TGTGCCAGCTCACCAAGGACAGCCTCCTACGAGCAGTACTTC	CASSPRTASYEQYF
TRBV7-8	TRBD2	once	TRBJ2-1	TGTGCCAGCAGCTTCCGGGACTACGCCTACAATGAGCAGTTCTTC	CASSFRDYAYNEQFF
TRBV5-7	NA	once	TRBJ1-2	TGTGCCAGCAGCTTGGATCCAGAATCCAGGAGAGGTTATGGCTACACCTTC	CASSLDPESRRGYGYTF
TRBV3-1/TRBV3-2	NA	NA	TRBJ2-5	TGTGCCAGCAGCCCCCTGGGGGAGACCCAGTACTTC	CASSPLGETQYF
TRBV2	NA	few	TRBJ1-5	TGTGCCAGCAGGTCAGGGGAGATTCAGCCCCAGCATTTT	CASRSGEIQPQHF
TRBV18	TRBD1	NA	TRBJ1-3	TGTGCCAGCTCATCAATACAGGGGATTGGAAACACCATATATTTT	CASSSIQGIGNTIYF
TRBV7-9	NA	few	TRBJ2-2	TGTGCCAGCAGCTTGTGGGAGGAGCTGTTTTTT	CASSLWEELFF
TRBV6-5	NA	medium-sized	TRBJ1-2	TGTGCCAGCAGTTACTCGCGACAGTCTAACTATGGCTACACCTTC	CASSYSRQSNYGYTF
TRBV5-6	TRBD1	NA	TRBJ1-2	TGTGCCAGCAGCCCGGGACAGGAGGACTATGGCTACACCTTC	CASSPGQEDYGYTF
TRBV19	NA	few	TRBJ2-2	TGTGCCAGTACTCAAGACGGTTGGTCCGGGGAGCTGTTTTTT	CASTQDGWSGELFF
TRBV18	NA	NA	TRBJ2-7	TGTGCCAGCTCACCATCCCCGGCAGGGTCCGAGCAGTACTTC	CASSPSPAGSEQYF
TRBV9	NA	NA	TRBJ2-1	TGTGCCAGCAGCGTAGGGGACAATGAGCAGTTCTTC	CASSVGDNEQFF
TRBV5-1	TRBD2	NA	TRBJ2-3	TGCGCCAGCAGCAGCCCTAGCGGGAGCATGGATACGCAGTATTTT	CASSSPSGSMDTQYF
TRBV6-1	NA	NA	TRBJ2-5	TGTGCCAGCAGTGAATGGGGTTCTGGAGAGACCCAGTACTTC	CASSEWGSGETQYF
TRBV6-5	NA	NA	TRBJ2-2	TGTGCCAGCAGCGAGTACACCGGGGAGCTGTTTTTT	CASSEYTGELFF
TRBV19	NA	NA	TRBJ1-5	TGTGCCAGTAGTATATCCAGGGAGGTACCGCCCCAGCATTTT	CASSISREVPPQHF
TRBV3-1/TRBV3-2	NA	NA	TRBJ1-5	TGTGCCAGCAGCCTAGACCTGGGGCCCCAGCATTTT	CASSLDLGPQHF
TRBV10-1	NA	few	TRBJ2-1	TGCGCCAGCAGTTTAACGGAGGGCTTTTTAACGGGGAATGAGCAGTTCTTC	CASSLTEGFLTGNEQFF
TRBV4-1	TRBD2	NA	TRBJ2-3	TGCGCCAGCAGCCTAGGGACTAGCGGAATTTATTTT	CASSLGTSGIYF
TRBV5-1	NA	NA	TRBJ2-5	TGCGCCAGCAGCTTGGTGCCTAGCGTGGGTCCGCGGGGAGAGACCCAGTACTTC	CASSLVPSVGPRGETQYF
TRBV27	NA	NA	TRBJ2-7	TGTGCCAGCAACTCGGGGAGCTACGAGCAGTACTTC	CASNSGSYEQYF
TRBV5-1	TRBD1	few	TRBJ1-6	TGCGCCAGCTGGGACAGCTCATTAAATTCACCCCTCCACTTT	CASWDSSLNSPLHF
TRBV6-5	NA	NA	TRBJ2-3	TGTGCCAGCAGGGGAGGCGGCACAGATACGCAGTATTTT	CASRGGGTDTQYF
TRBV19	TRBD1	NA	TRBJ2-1	TGTGCCAGTAGCCGCAGGGGGCCCACCTATACCGGAACGCTCAATGAGCAGTTCTTC	CASSRRGPTYTGTLNEQFF
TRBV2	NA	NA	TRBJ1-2	TGTGCCAGCAGTGAGAGTGGGGGGCGGAATGGCTACACCTTC	CASSESGGRNGYTF
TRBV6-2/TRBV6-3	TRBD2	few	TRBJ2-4	TGTGCCAGCAGTAAAACCAAGCGGGAGGGCGCCCGCTCTGAAAACATTCAGTACTTC	CASSKTKREGARSENIQYF
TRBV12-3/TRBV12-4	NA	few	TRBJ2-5	TGTGCCAGCAGTTTACGGACAGAAGAGACCCAGTACTTC	CASSLRTEETQYF
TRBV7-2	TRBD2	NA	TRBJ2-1	TGTGCCAGCAGCGCCACCGGGACTAGTCAGTTCTTC	CASSATGTSQFF
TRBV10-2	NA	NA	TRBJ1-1	TGCGCCAGCAGTGCAAGAGGATCTGACACTGAAGCTTTCTTT	CASSARGSDTEAFF
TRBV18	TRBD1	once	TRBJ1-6	TGTGCCAGCTCACCACCGGGACAGGGATATTCACCCCTCCACTTT	CASSPPGQGYSPLHF
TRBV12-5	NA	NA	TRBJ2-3	TGTGCTAGTGGCCTCGGCGTGGCAAGTACCACAGATACGCAGTATTTT	CASGLGVASTTDTQYF
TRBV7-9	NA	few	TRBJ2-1	TGTGCCAGCAGCCAATGGACCAAGCTGGAGCAGTTCTTC	CASSQWTKLEQFF
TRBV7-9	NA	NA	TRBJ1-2	TGTGCCAGCAGCCGAGGCGGCAGAGAGATTAACTATGGCTACACCTTC	CASSRGGREINYGYTF
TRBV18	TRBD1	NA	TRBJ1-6	TGTGCCAGCTCTCTCGACGGGACAGCTAATTCACCCCTCCACTTT	CASSLDGTANSPLHF
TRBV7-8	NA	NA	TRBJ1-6	TGTGCCAGCTTAACAGGGAGCTCCTATAATTCACCCCTCCACTTT	CASLTGSSYNSPLHF
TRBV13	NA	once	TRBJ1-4	TGTGCCAGCAGCTTAGAAGGGGACGGGGGTGCTGAAAAACTGTTTTTT	CASSLEGDGGAEKLFF
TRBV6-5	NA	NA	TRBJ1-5	TGTGCCAGCCACGGACGAGACAATCAGCCCCAGCATTTT	CASHGRDNQPQHF
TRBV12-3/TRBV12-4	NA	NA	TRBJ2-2	TGTGCCAGCAGTGGTGGGACACGCCTTACACTGTTTTTT	CASSGGTRLTLFF
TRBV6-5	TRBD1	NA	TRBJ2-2	TGTGCCAGCAGCCCGCAGGGGGCGACCGGGGAGCTGTTTTTT	CASSPQGATGELFF
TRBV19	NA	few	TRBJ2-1	TGTGCCAGTAGTATAGCGGGCCCCTTTTACAATGAGCAGTTCTTC	CASSIAGPFYNEQFF
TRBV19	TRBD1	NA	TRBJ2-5	TGTGCCAGTAGATTCGACAGGGGCGGAGAGACCCAGTACTTC	CASRFDRGGETQYF